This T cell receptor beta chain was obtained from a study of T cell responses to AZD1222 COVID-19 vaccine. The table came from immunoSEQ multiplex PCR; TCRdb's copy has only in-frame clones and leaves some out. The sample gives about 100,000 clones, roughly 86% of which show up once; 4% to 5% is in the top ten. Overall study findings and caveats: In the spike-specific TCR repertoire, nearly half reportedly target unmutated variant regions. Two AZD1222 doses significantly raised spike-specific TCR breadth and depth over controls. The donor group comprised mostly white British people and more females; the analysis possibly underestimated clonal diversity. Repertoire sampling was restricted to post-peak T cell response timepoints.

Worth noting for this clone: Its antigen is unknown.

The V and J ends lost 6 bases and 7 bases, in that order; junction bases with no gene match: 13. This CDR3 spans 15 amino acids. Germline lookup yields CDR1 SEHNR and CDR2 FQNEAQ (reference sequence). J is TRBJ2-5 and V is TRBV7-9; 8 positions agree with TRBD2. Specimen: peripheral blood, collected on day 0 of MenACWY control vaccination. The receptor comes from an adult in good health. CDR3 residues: CASRATRDAGGTQYF. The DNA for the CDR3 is TGTGCCAGCAGGGCGACTAGGGACGCGGGGGGGACCCAGTACTTC. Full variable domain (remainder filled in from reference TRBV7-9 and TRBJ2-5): DTGVSQNPRHKITKRGQNVTFRCDPISEHNRLYWYRQTLGQGPEFLTYFQNEAQLEKSRLLSDRFSAERPKGSFSTLEIQRTEQGDSAMYLCASRATRDAGGTQYFGPGTRLLVL.